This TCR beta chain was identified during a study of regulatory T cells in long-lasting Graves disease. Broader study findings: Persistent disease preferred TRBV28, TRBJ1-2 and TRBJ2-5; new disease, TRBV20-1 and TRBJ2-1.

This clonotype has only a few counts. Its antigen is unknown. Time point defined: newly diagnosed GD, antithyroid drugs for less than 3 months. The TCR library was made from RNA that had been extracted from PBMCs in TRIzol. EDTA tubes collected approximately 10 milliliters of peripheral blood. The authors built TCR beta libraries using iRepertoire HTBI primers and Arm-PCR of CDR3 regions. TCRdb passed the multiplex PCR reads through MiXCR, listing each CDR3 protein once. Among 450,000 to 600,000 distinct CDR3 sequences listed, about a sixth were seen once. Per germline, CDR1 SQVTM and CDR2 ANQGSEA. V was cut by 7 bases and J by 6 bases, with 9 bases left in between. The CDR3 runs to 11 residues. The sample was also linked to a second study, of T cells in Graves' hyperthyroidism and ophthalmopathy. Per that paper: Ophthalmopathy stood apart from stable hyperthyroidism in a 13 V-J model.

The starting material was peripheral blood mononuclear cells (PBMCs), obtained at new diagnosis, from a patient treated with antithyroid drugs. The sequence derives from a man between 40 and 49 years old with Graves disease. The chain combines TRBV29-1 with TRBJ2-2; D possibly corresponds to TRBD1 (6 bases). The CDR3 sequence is CSAWTAGELFF. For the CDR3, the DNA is TGCAGCGCCTGGACAGCCGGGGAGCTGTTTTTT.